Presented here are 22 T cell receptor beta chains from one specimen sequenced in a study of a mutant IDH1 vaccine in newly diagnosed glioma. Clones were sequenced by immunoSEQ multiplex PCR, and TCRdb holds only the in-frame ones, with some missing. The sample includes tens of thousands of clones, 80% to 90% of them seen just once. Described time point: baseline, week 1 (first vaccination visit). Described treatment: pre-vaccination baseline after standard-of-care therapy. The sequences come from PBMCs, collected from a glioma patient treated with radiotherapy, temozolomide or both. These receptors were collected from a man aged 18 to 35 with glioma.

The V and J genes are TRBV6-5 and TRBJ1-1; D is uncertain. This CDR3 region has 13 residues. The V end lost 5 bases, the J end lost 1 base, and 8 bases lay between the germline ends. Germline V gene lookup returns CDR1 MNHEY and CDR2 SVGAGI. DNA for the CDR3: TGTGCCAGCAGTCGGGAGGCGAACACTGAAGCTTTCTTT. The encoded protein is CASSREANTEAFF.

The genes are TRBV28 and TRBJ1-1, with a possible D match to TRBD1 (5 bases). The germline V and J ends were trimmed by 4 bases and 3 bases, with 15 bases remaining between them. Looked up from germline, CDR1 is MDHEN and CDR2 is SYDVKM. The CDR3 has 15 residues. The CDR3 DNA follows: TGTGCCAGCAGTTCCCCCTGGGGGGGGGACACTGAAGCTTTCTTT. It is translated as CASSSPWGGDTEAFF.

The chain uses TRBV5-1 and TRBJ2-7; D gene uncertain. This CDR3 is built from 12 residues. CDR1 is SGHRS, CDR2 YFSETQ, per germline. Trimming removed 0 bases from V and 10 bases from J, with 11 bases in between. The CDR3: CASSLEGRIQYF. The CDR3 nucleotides read TGCGCCAGCAGCTTGGAGGGTCGTATCCAGTACTTC.

CDR3 residues: CASSQDTGKTQYF. The CDR3 bases are TGTGCCAGCAGCCAAGATACGGGGAAGACCCAGTACTTC. The chain uses TRBV14 and TRBJ2-5, with D possibly matching TRBD2 (5 bases). The CDR3 totals 13 residues. Germline V gives CDR1 SGHDN, CDR2 FVKESK. Deletions cut 0 bases from V and 6 bases from J, with 8 bases between.

This sequence joins TRBV6-5 and TRBJ1-2; D remains unclear. The V end was cut by 0 bases, the J end by 2 bases, with 7 bases between. The length of the CDR3 is 14 residues. Germline V CDR1 and CDR2: MNHEY, SVGAGI. CDR3 residues: CASSYSTENYGYTF. CDR3 nucleotides: TGTGCCAGCAGTTACTCTACAGAGAACTATGGCTACACCTTC.

The V and J genes are TRBV29-1 and TRBJ2-7; D is perhaps TRBD1 or TRBD2 (6 bases each). The V end lost 6 bases, the J end lost 3 bases, and 24 bases lay between the germline ends. The CDR3 loop spans 16 amino acids. CDR1 SQVTM and CDR2 ANQGSEA come from the germline V gene. The DNA of the CDR3 is TGCAGCGTCGCAATGGGGGACGGGGGCGCATTCTACGAGCAGTACTTC. It codes for CSVAMGDGGAFYEQYF.

V usage is TRBV2 and J usage is TRBJ1-1; TRBD1 agrees at 7 bases. The V gene's germline CDR1 is SNHLY and CDR2 FYNNEI. CDR3 size: 13 residues. V gave up 5 bases and J gave up 2 bases; unmatched junction bases: 2. DNA for the CDR3: TGTGCCAGCAGTTGGACAGGAAACACTGAAGCTTTCTTT. It codes for CASSWTGNTEAFF.

The CDR3 loop reads CASRDTSAKTQYF. CDR3 nucleotides: TGTGCCAGCAGGGACACTAGCGCGAAGACCCAGTACTTC. The chain is built from TRBV6-5 and TRBJ2-5; the match to TRBD2 covers 7 bases. Germline values: CDR1 MNHEY, CDR2 SVGAGI. The J segment lost 6 bases and the V segment lost 6 bases, leaving 7 bases of the junction unmatched. CDR3 length equals 13 residues.

V usage is TRBV6-5 and J usage is TRBJ1-4; D ambiguous. The germline CDR1 and CDR2 sequences are MNHEY and SVGAGI. This CDR3 is 13 amino acids long. V lost 6 bases and J 8 bases, leaving 13 bases between the germline ends. The CDR3, as DNA: TGTGCCAGCAGGGAGCTATCTGGAGAAAAACTGTTTTTT. Protein product: CASRELSGEKLFF.

The chain links TRBV4-2 to TRBJ2-2, with D possibly TRBD2 on 5 matching bases. V lost 0 bases, J lost 2 bases, and 16 bases lay in between. CDR3 size: 18 residues. From germline, CDR1 is LGHNA and CDR2 YNFKEQ. The CDR3 loop reads CASSQDLPGGDNTGELFF. The CDR3 DNA reads TGTGCCAGCAGCCAAGATTTGCCAGGAGGAGATAACACCGGGGAGCTGTTTTTT.

CDR3 sequence: CAWTPGYEQFF. The CDR3 DNA reads TGTGCCTGGACCCCTGGCTATGAGCAGTTCTTC. V and J are TRBV30 and TRBJ2-1; D is ambiguous. This CDR3 contains 11 residues. The V and J ends lost 4 bases and 8 bases respectively, with 9 bases between them. Germline CDR1 and CDR2: GTSNPN and SVGIG (reference sequence).

The chain links TRBV14 to TRBJ2-7; 8 bases are shared with TRBD1. The CDR3 contains 13 residues. The V gene's germline CDR1 is SGHDN and CDR2 FVKESK. J gave up 3 bases and V 4 bases, and 2 bases lay outside the gene matches. The CDR3 sequence: CASSLDRGYEQYF. In nucleotides, the CDR3 is TGTGCCAGCAGCCTTGACAGGGGCTACGAGCAGTACTTC.

This CDR3 is CASSLLGQGYTEAFF. Written as DNA, the CDR3 is TGTGCCAGCAGCTTATTGGGACAGGGTTACACTGAAGCTTTCTTT. The gene calls are TRBV13 and TRBJ1-1, with 9 bases lining up with TRBD1. The germline CDR1 and CDR2 sequences are PRHDT and FYEKMQ (reference sequence). This CDR3 is 15 amino acids long. V was pared by 2 bases and J by 3 bases, with 4 bases of the junction left unmatched.

The chain employs TRBV5-5 and TRBJ2-7; D assignment may be TRBD1 or TRBD2 (5 bases each). V lost 5 bases to trimming and J lost 3 bases, with 21 bases between them. Germline CDR1 is SGHKS and CDR2 is YYEKEE (reference sequence). The CDR3 covers 16 residues. CDR3 sequence reads: CASSPGLRQPVYEQYF. The CDR3 DNA reads TGTGCCAGCAGTCCAGGACTTAGACAGCCAGTCTACGAGCAGTACTTC.

The J gene is TRBJ2-2, the V gene TRBV5-1; 7 positions match TRBD2. V lost 0 bases to trimming and J lost 3 bases; unmatched junction nucleotides: 5. Germline values: CDR1 SGHRS, CDR2 YFSETQ. The CDR3 extends over 16 amino acids. The CDR3 DNA reads as TGCGCCAGCAGCTTGGGACTAGGGAGGGACACCGGGGAGCTGTTTTTT. It yields the protein CASSLGLGRDTGELFF.

The CDR3 is CAWSETGYTYEQYF. CDR3 nucleotide sequence: TGTGCCTGGAGTGAGACAGGGTATACCTACGAGCAGTACTTC. This chain links TRBV30 with TRBJ2-7, with TRBD1 matching over 7 bases. V shed 1 base, J shed 2 bases, and the junction held 5 bases outside the gene matches. CDR1 and CDR2 (germline): GTSNPN, SVGIG (reference sequence). This CDR3 region has 14 residues. The full variable domain, in which reference TRBV30 and TRBJ2-7 provide the parts outside the CDR3, is SQTIHQWPATLVQPVGSPLSLECTVEGTSNPNLYWYRQAAGRGLQLLFYSVGIGQISSEVPQNLSASRPQDRQFILSSKKLLLSDSGFYLCAWSETGYTYEQYFGPGTRLTVT.

The chain recombines TRBV15 with TRBJ2-3; either TRBD1 or TRBD2 may fit D (5 bases each). CDR3 length: 17 residues. Looked up from germline, CDR1 is LNHNV and CDR2 is YYDKDF (reference sequence). V was trimmed by 0 bases and J by 0 bases, leaving 13 bases between them. CDR3 nucleotide sequence: TGTGCCACCAGCAGAGATCGGGGCAGCACTAGCACAGATACGCAGTATTTT. Its protein product is CATSRDRGSTSTDTQYF.

The chain is built from TRBV2 and TRBJ1-5, with 9 bases fitting TRBD1. J was trimmed by 6 bases and V by 5 bases; bases with no gene match: 8. Germline-derived CDR1 and CDR2 are SNHLY and FYNNEI. There are 15 residues in the CDR3. This chain's CDR3 is CASSPQTGGGQPQHF. The CDR3 DNA reads TGTGCCAGCAGTCCCCAGACAGGGGGAGGTCAGCCCCAGCATTTT.

J is TRBJ2-1 and V is TRBV25-1; D not certain. V lost 0 bases and J 3 bases, leaving 12 bases between the germline ends. CDR1 is MGHDK, CDR2 SYGVNS, per germline. The CDR3 is made up of 16 amino acids. The CDR3 sequence is CASSEYWARSYNEQFF. The CDR3 DNA reads TGTGCCAGCAGTGAATATTGGGCAAGGAGCTACAATGAGCAGTTCTTC.

The chain couples TRBV7-2 to TRBJ2-3, with D possibly matching TRBD2 (6 bases). Germline-derived CDR1 and CDR2 are SGHTA and FQGNSA. The CDR3 contains 15 residues. V dropped 1 base and J dropped 2 bases, with 10 bases sitting between them. The CDR3 DNA reads TGTGCCAGCAGCTTAGTGCCTAGCGTCACAGATACGCAGTATTTT. Encoded protein: CASSLVPSVTDTQYF.

The count of this clone is one. This chain uses TRBV19 with TRBJ1-3; D not certain. CDR3 length: 16 residues. The germline V gene has CDR1 LNHDA and CDR2 SQIVND (reference sequence). Trimming removed 4 bases at V and 2 bases at J, with 15 bases between. The CDR3: CASSSTSLPPGNTIYF. The CDR3 region has the DNA TGTGCCAGTAGTAGCACATCTCTACCCCCTGGAAACACCATATATTTT.

V is TRBV10-3 and J is TRBJ1-2, with 8 bases matching TRBD1. V gave up 1 base and J gave up 2 bases; unmatched junction bases: 9. The CDR3 consists of 17 residues. The V gene's germline CDR1 is ENHRY and CDR2 SYGVKD. CDR3 DNA sequence: TGTGCCATCAGTGAGTTTTCGACAGGGGACCCGAACTATGGCTACACCTTC. Encoded protein: CAISEFSTGDPNYGYTF.